The sequence of this T cell receptor (beta chain) was determined in a study of T cells in Graves' hyperthyroidism and ophthalmopathy. Whole-study findings and limits: Blood also contained most expanded thyroid clonotypes above 0.001. Stable hyperthyroidism was told apart from ophthalmopathy by a model built on 13 V-J features.

Amplified TCR beta CDR3 regions came from RNA transcripts. HTBI primers were the set used in a first-round RT-PCR of the TCR CDR3. Each CDR3 protein gets one entry after TCRdb re-called the multiplex PCR reads with MiXCR. This sample has about 600,000 distinct CDR3 sequences, with about 14% found just once. This clonotype was observed at least ten times. Its target is not known. Trimming took 1 base from V and 2 from J, leaving 12 bases between them. The CDR3 totals 16 residues. From germline, CDR1 is SGHRS and CDR2 YFSETQ. The specimen was blood. This chain connects TRBV5-1 to TRBJ2-2; TRBD1 is a possible D gene (5 bases). This sequence was found in a woman under 30 with Graves' ophthalmopathy. CDR3 protein: CASSLQWQGNTGELFF. The CDR3 DNA reads as TGCGCCAGCAGCTTGCAGTGGCAGGGAAACACCGGGGAGCTGTTTTTT.